The sequence of this T cell receptor beta chain was determined in a study of shared clonotypes between healthy human individuals. Findings and caveats of the study: Clonotypes not shared had lower generation probabilities than those common to all four donors. The naive CD4 repertoires of a few donors were compared, and about 5% of clonotypes were shared.

A note on this clone: Its antigen is as yet unknown.

Only in-frame clones appear in the TCRdb table, and some are missing; sequencing was by immunoSEQ multiplex PCR. This sample yields more than 2 million clones, of which under 97% are seen a single time; roughly 0.13% belongs to the top ten. Trimming stripped 2 bases from V and 1 base from J, with 14 bases between. The CDR3 is 17 residues long. Looked up from germline, CDR1 is SGHTA and CDR2 is FQGNSA. The rearrangement joins TRBV7-2 to TRBJ1-4; possible D gene TRBD1, 5 bases. Sequenced material: naive CD4+ T cells sorted from blood. Subset: CD45RA+ positively selected. This TCR was sampled from a man aged 18 to 35 in good health. CDR3: CASSLPAGDQTNEKLFF. Here the CDR3 DNA reads TGTGCCAGCAGCTTACCGGCCGGGGACCAAACTAATGAAAAACTGTTTTTT.